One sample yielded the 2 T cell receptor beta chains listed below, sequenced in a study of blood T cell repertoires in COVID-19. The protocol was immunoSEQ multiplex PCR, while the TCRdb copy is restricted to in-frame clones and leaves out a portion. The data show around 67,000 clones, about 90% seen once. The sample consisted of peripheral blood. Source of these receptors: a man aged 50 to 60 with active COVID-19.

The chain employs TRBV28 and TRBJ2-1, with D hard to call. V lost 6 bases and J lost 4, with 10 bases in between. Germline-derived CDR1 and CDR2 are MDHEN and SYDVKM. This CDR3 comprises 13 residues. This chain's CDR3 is CASSLTVYNEQFF. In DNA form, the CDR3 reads TGTGCCAGCAGCCTCACAGTATACAATGAGCAGTTCTTC.

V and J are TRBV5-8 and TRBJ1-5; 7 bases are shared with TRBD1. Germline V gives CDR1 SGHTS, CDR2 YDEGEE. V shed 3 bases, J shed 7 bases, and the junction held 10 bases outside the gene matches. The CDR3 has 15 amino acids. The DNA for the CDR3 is TGTGCCAGCAGCTGGAAGGACAGGCCGAGGCAGCCCCAGCATTTT. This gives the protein CASSWKDRPRQPQHF.